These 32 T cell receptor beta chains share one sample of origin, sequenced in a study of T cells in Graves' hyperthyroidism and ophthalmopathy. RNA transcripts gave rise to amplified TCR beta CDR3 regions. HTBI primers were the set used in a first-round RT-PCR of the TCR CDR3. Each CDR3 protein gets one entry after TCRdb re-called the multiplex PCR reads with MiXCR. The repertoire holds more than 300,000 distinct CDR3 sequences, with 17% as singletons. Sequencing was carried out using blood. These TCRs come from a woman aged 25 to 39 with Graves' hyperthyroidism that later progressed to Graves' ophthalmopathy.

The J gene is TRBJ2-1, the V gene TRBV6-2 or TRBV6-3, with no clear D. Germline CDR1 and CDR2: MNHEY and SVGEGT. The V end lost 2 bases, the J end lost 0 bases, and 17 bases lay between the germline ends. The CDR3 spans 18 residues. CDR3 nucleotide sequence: TGTGCCAGCAGTTACAATAGCTTAGACCTTAGCTCCTACAATGAGCAGTTCTTC. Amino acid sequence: CASSYNSLDLSSYNEQFF.

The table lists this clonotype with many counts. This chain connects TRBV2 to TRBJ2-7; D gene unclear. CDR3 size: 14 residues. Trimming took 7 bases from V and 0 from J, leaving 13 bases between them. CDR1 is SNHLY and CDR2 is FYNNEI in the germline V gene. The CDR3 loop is CASTGHFNSYEQYF. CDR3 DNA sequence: TGTGCCAGCACTGGGCACTTCAACTCCTACGAGCAGTACTTC.

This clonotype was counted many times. CDR3 sequence reads: CAWGVGHEQYF. CDR3 nucleotide sequence: TGTGCCTGGGGGGTGGGCCACGAGCAGTACTTC. The V and J genes are TRBV30 and TRBJ2-7; D uncertain. The CDR3 spans 11 residues. Between the trimmed V and J ends, which lost 5 bases and 5 bases, there was a span of 10 bases. Germline V gene lookup returns CDR1 GTSNPN and CDR2 SVGIG (reference sequence).

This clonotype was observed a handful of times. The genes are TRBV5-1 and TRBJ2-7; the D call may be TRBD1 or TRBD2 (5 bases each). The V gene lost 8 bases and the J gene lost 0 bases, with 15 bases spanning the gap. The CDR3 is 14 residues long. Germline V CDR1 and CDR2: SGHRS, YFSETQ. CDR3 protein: CARRTRRSSYEQYF. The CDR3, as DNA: TGCGCCAGACGGACAAGGAGGAGCTCCTACGAGCAGTACTTC.

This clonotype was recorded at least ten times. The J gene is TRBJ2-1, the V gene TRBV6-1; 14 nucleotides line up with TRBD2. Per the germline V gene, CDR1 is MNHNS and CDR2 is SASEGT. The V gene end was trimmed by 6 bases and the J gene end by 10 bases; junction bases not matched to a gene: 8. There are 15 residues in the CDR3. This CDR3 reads CASRTRLAGGPEQFF. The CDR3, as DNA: TGTGCCAGCAGGACCCGACTAGCGGGGGGGCCAGAGCAGTTCTTC.

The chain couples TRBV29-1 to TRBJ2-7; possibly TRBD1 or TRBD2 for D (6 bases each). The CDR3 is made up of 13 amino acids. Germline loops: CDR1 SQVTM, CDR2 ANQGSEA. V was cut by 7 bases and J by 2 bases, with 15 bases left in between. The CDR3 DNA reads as TGCAGCGGAGGTCGGGGGCTACCCTACGAGCAGTACTTC. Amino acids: CSGGRGLPYEQYF.

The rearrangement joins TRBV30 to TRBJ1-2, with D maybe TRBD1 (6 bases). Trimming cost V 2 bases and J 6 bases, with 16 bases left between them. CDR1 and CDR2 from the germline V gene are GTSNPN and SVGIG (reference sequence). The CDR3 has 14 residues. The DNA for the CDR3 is TGTGCCTGGAGTCCAGGGGACTCCCCCCATGGCTACACCTTC. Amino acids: CAWSPGDSPHGYTF.

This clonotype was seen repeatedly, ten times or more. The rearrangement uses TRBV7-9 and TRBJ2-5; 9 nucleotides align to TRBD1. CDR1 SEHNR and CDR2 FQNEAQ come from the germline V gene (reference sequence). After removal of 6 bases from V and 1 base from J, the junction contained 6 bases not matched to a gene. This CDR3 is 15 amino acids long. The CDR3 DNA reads TGTGCCAGCAGAAGGACAGGGGCCCTCCAAGAGACCCAGTACTTC. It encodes CASRRTGALQETQYF.

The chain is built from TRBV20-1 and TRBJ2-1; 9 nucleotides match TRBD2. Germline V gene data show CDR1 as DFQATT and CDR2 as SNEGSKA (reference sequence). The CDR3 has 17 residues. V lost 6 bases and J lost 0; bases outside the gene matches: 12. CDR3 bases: TGCAGTGCAGAACTAGCGGGTGAAATTAGCTCCTACAATGAGCAGTTCTTC. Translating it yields CSAELAGEISSYNEQFF.

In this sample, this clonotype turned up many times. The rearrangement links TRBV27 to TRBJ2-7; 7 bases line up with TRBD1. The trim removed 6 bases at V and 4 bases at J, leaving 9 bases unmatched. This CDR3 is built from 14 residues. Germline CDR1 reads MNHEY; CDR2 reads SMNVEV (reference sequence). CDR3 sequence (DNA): TGTGCCAGCAGCCAGACAGGGTTGCTATACGAGCAGTACTTC. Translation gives CASSQTGLLYEQYF.

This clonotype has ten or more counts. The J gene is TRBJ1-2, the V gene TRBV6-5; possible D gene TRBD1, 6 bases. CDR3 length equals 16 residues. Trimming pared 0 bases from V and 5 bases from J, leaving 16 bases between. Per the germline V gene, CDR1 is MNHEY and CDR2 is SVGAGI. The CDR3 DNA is TGTGCCAGCAGTTACTCTGGGCTGGACAGATCATATGGCTACACCTTC. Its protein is CASSYSGLDRSYGYTF.

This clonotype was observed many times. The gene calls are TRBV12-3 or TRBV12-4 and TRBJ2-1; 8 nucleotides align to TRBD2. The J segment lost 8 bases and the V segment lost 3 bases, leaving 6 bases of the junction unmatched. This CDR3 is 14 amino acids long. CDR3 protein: CASSFKRELDEQFF. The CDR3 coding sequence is TGTGCCAGCAGTTTCAAGCGGGAGCTCGATGAGCAGTTCTTC.

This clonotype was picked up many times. CDR3 residues: CASSGMTRKGLSSGANVLTF. CDR3 nucleotide sequence: TGTGCCAGCAGTGGAATGACACGAAAAGGTTTAAGCTCTGGGGCCAACGTCCTGACTTTC. This chain connects TRBV12-3 or TRBV12-4 to TRBJ2-6, with D uncertain. The CDR3 is 20 residues long. V was clipped by 5 bases and J by 0 bases, with 23 bases between them.

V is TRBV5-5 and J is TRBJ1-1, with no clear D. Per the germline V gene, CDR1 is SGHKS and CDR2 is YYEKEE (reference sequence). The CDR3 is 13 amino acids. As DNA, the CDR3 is TGTGCAGGTCGTTTGGGAGGGAACACTGAAGCTTTCTTT. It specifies CAGRLGGNTEAFF. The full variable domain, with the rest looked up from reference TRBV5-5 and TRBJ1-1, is DAGVTQSPTHLIKTRGQQVTLRCSPISGHKSVSWYQQVLGQGPQFIFQYYEKEERGRGNFPDRFSARQFPNYSSELNVNALLLGDSALYLCAGRLGGNTEAFFGQGTRLTVV.

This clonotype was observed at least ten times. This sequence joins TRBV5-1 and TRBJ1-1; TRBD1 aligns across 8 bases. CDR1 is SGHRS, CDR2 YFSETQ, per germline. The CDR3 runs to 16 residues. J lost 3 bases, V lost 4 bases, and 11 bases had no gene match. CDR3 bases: TGCGCCAGCAGCGCCGGACAGGGTTTATTGGACACTGAAGCTTTCTTT. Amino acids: CASSAGQGLLDTEAFF.

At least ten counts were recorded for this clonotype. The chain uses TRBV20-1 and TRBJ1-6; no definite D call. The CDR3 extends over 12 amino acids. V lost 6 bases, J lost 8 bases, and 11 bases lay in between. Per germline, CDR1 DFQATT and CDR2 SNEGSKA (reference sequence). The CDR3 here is CSAPVGDSPLHF. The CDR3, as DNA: TGCAGTGCCCCTGTGGGAGATTCACCCCTCCACTTT.

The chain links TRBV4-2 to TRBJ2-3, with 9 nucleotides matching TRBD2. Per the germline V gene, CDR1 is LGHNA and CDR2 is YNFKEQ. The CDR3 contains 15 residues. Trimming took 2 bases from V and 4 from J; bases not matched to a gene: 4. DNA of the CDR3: TGTGCCAGCAGCCAACGGGGCGGGGGGGCAGATACGCAGTATTTT. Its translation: CASSQRGGGADTQYF.

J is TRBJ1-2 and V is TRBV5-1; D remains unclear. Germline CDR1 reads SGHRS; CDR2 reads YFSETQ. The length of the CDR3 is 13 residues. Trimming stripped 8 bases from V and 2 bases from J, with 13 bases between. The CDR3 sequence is CASSGGQNYGYTF. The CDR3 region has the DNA TGCGCCAGTAGTGGTGGTCAGAACTATGGCTACACCTTC. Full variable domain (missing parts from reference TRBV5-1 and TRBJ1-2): KAGVTQTPRYLIKTRGQQVTLSCSPISGHRSVSWYQQTPGQGLQFLFEYFSETQRNKGNFPGRFSGRQFSNSRSEMNVSTLELGDSALYLCASSGGQNYGYTFGSGTRLTVV.

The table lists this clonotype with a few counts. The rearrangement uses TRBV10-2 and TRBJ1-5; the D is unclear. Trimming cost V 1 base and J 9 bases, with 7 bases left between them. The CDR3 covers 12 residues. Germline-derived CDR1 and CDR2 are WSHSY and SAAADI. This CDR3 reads CASSELEGPQHF. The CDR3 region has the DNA TGCGCCAGCAGTGAGTTGGAAGGGCCCCAGCATTTT.

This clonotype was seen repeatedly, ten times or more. As DNA, the CDR3 is TGTGCCTGGAGTGTGGGACAGGGTACGGATACGCAGTATTTT. It is translated as CAWSVGQGTDTQYF. The V and J genes are TRBV30 and TRBJ2-3; 9 bases match TRBD1. V trimming: 0 bases; J trimming: 6 bases; junction bases outside the gene matches: 4. Germline V CDR1 and CDR2: GTSNPN, SVGIG (reference sequence). This CDR3 has 14 amino acids.

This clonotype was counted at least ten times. CDR3 sequence: CSASVASMGETQYF. The CDR3 DNA follows: TGCAGTGCTAGCGTCGCATCGATGGGAGAGACCCAGTACTTC. V usage is TRBV20-1 and J usage is TRBJ2-5, with D hard to call. Deletions cut 3 bases from V and 4 bases from J, with 15 bases between. Germline assignment: CDR1 DFQATT and CDR2 SNEGSKA (reference sequence). The CDR3 sequence is 14 residues long.

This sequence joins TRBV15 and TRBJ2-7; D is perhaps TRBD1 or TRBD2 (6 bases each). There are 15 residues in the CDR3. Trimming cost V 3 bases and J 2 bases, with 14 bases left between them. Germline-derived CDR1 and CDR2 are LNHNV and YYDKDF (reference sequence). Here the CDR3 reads CATSSDTGTAYEQYF. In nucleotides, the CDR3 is TGTGCCACCAGCAGTGATACAGGGACTGCCTACGAGCAGTACTTC.

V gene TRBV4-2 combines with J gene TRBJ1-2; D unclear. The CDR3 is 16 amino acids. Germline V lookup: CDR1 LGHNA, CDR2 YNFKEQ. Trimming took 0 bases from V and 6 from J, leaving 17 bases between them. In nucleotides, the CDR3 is TGTGCCAGCAGCCAAGATGGTGAGAGAGGCTCAAATGGCTACACCTTC. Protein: CASSQDGERGSNGYTF.

The CDR3 nucleotides read TGTGCCAGCTCACCTCTTGAGGGGCAGAGACCCTACGAGCAGTACTTC. Residues: CASSPLEGQRPYEQYF. The gene calls are TRBV18 and TRBJ2-7, with D perhaps being TRBD1 or TRBD2 (5 bases each). The V gene's germline CDR1 is KGHSH and CDR2 LQKENI. Between the trimmed V and J ends, which lost 3 bases and 2 bases, there was a span of 17 bases. The CDR3 is 16 amino acids.

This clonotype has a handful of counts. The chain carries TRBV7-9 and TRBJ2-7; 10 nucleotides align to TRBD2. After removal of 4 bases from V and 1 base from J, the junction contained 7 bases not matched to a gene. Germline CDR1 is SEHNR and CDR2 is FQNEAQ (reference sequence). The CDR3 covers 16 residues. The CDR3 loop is CASSSQLLAGSYEQYF. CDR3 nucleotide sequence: TGTGCCAGCAGCTCCCAGCTACTAGCGGGATCCTACGAGCAGTACTTC.

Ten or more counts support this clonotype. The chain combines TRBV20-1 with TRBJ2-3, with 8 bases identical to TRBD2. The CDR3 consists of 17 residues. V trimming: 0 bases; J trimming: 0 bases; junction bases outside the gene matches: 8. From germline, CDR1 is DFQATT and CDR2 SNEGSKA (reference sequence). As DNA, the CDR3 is TGCAGTGCTAGAGATGGCGGGAGGTTCGATAGCACAGATACGCAGTATTTT. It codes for CSARDGGRFDSTDTQYF.

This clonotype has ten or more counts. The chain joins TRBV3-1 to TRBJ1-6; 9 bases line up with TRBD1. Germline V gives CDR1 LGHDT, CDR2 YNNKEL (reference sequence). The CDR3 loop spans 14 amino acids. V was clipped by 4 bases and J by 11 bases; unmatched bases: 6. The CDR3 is CASSLLTGGPPLHF. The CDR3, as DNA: TGTGCCAGCAGCCTCCTGACAGGGGGGCCACCCCTCCACTTT.

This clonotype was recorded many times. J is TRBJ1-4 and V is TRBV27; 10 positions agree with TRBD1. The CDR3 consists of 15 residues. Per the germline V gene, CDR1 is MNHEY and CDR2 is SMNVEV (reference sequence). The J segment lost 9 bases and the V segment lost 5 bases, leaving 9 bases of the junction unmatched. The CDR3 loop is CASSRAGTGEQKLFF. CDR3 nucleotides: TGTGCCAGCAGTAGGGCCGGGACAGGGGAACAAAAACTGTTTTTT.

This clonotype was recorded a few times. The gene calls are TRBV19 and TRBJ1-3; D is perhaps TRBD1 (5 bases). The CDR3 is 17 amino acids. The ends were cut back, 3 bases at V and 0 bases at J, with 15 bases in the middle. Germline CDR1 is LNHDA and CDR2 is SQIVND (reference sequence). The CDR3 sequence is CASSISTSGSSGNTIYF. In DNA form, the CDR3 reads TGTGCCAGTAGTATCTCGACATCAGGGTCCTCTGGAAACACCATATATTTT.

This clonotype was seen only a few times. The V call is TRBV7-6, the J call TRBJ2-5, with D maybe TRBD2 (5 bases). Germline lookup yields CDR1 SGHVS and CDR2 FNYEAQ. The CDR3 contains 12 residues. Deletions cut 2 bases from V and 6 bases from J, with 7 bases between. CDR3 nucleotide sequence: TGTGCCAGCAGCTTATCGGGAAAGACCCAGTACTTC. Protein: CASSLSGKTQYF. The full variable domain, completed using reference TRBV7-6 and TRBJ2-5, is GAGVSQSPRYKVTKRGQDVALRCDPISGHVSLYWYRQALGQGPEFLTYFNYEAQQDKSGLPNDRFSAERPEGSISTLTIQRTEQRDSAMYRCASSLSGKTQYFGPGTRLLVL.

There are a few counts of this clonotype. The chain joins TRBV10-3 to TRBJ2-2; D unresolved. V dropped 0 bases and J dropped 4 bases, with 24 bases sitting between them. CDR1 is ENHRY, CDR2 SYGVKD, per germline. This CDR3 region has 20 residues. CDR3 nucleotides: TGTGCCATCAGTGAGTCGATTCGGGTCGCGGAATCGCTCATCACCGGGGAGCTGTTTTTT. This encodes CAISESIRVAESLITGELFF.

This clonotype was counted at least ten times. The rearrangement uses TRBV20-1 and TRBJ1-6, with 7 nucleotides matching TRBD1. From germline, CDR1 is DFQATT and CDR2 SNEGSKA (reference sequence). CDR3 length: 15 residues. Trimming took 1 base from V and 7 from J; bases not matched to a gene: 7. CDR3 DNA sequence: TGCAGTGCTAGAGTACTACAGGGGTGGAATTCACCCCTCCACTTT. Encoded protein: CSARVLQGWNSPLHF.